These 4 T cell receptor beta chains were sequenced from one sample in a study of response to subunit inactivated influenza vaccine. TCRdb fed the RT-PCR reads into MiXCR, producing one record per CDR3 protein. The table has about 650,000 distinct CDR3 sequences, 13% to 15% seen once. The sequencing here drew on PBMCs from blood, taken roughly 2 weeks before vaccination. These receptors all come from a man over 45 who received an inactivated influenza vaccine.

The chain carries TRBV14 and TRBJ2-7; the match to TRBD1 covers 9 bases. The CDR3 runs to 15 residues. Germline CDR1 is SGHDN and CDR2 is FVKESK. Losses at the gene ends were 1 base for V and 2 bases for J; bases not matched to a gene: 3. The CDR3 here is CASSQATGGPYEQYF. The CDR3 bases are TGTGCCAGCAGCCAAGCGACAGGGGGTCCCTACGAGCAGTACTTC. The full variable domain, its missing parts supplied by reference TRBV14 and TRBJ2-7, is EAGVTQFPSHSVIEKGQTVTLRCDPISGHDNLYWYRRVMGKEIKFLLHFVKESKQDESGMPNNRFLAERTGGTYSTLKVQPAELEDSGVYFCASSQATGGPYEQYFGPGTRLTVT.

This clonotype was seen more than once but under ten times. The CDR3 protein is CSAPITSASSYNEQFF. The CDR3 DNA follows: TGCAGTGCTCCAATAACTAGCGCGAGCTCCTACAATGAGCAGTTCTTC. This chain links TRBV20-1 with TRBJ2-1; 7 bases are shared with TRBD2. Trimming cost V 5 bases and J 0 bases; bases outside gene matches: 10. Germline V gene lookup returns CDR1 DFQATT and CDR2 SNEGSKA (reference sequence). There are 16 residues in the CDR3.

This clonotype appeared many times. The CDR3 bases are TGTGCCATCAGACAAGTCACAGGGTACGAGCAGTACTTC. This gives the protein CAIRQVTGYEQYF. The chain has TRBV10-3 and TRBJ2-7; D is possibly TRBD1 (6 bases). V lost 6 bases, J lost 4 bases, and 13 bases lay in between. The CDR3 has 13 amino acids. Germline values: CDR1 ENHRY, CDR2 SYGVKD.

The V call is TRBV5-1, the J call TRBJ2-5; 10 bases line up with TRBD1. Trimming at V came to 0 bases and at J to 5 bases, leaving 7 bases not matched to a gene. CDR1 is SGHRS and CDR2 is YFSETQ in the germline V gene. This CDR3 is 16 amino acids long. The CDR3 DNA follows: TGCGCCAGCAGCTTGGCCGGGACAGGGGTATGGGAGACCCAGTACTTC. Translating it yields CASSLAGTGVWETQYF. The complete variable domain, with remaining parts taken from reference TRBV5-1 and TRBJ2-5, reads KAGVTQTPRYLIKTRGQQVTLSCSPISGHRSVSWYQQTPGQGLQFLFEYFSETQRNKGNFPGRFSGRQFSNSRSEMNVSTLELGDSALYLCASSLAGTGVWETQYFGPGTRLLVL.